A single TCR beta chain is shown here with its context. Antigen: not known. The data are from a study of cytomegalovirus exposure and HLA in healthy donors. Whole-study context: T cells numbering about 200 million yielded approximately 120 million unique TCR beta sequences in an earlier analysis.

In the PCR, 60 Vbeta and 13 Jbeta primers were used. This table comes from immunoSEQ multiplex PCR, and its TCRdb copy is limited to in-frame clones, with some not included. Listed are roughly 190,000 clones; 6.5% falls within the top ten. This CDR3 contains 15 residues. The junction had 8 bases not matched to a gene; V was cut back by 6 bases and J by 1 base. Germline lookup yields CDR1 WNHNN and CDR2 SYGVQD (reference sequence). General study results and limits: Among immune exposure information, only CMV serostatus was available. Analyzed later, association rates of TCRs varied across HLA loci, with DRB1 most and HLA-C fewest.

While unrecorded immune exposures were likely, the donors were nominally healthy when sampled. The chain combines TRBV10-1 with TRBJ2-5, with 7 positions matching TRBD2. The sequenced sample was PBMCs. This receptor was taken from a man aged 25 to 45 in good health and CMV-seronegative. CDR3 bases: TGCGCCAGCAGCTATGGGAGGGACGCCCAAGAGACCCAGTACTTC. This encodes CASSYGRDAQETQYF.